This TCR beta chain appears in the sequencing data of a study of beta chain features in type 1 diabetes. Study details: Across the samples, roughly 98,000,000 sorted cells were examined in total.

The entirety of the isolated RNA underwent reverse transcription, so expressed TCRB transcripts were sequenced. The protocol was immunoSEQ multiplex PCR, while the TCRdb copy is restricted to in-frame clones and leaves out a portion. This sample carries 620,000 or so clones, less than 20% of them seen once, and the ten largest clones take around 0.095%. The CDR3 sequence is 12 residues long. V lost 0 bases and J 4 bases, leaving 3 bases between the germline ends. The germline V gene has CDR1 LNHNV and CDR2 YYDKDF (reference sequence). Study-level results: Comparison showed that naive, central memory and Treg TCRB repertoires appeared more similar among patients than among healthy donors. Type 1 diabetes patients had VDJ junctions that carried fewer insertions and more deletions. cDNA-based sequencing might over-represent cells highly expressing TCR.

Only a few counts were recorded for this clone. Its antigen is undetermined. The clonotype was recovered from a man between 18 and 35 years old in good health. Sequencing was performed on naive CD4+ T cells from blood. The chain employs TRBV15 and TRBJ1-2; no firm D call. CDR3 DNA: TGTGCCACCAGCAGAGATCCCTATGGCTACACCTTC. Amino acid sequence: CATSRDPYGYTF.